The TCR beta chain described here comes from a study of blood T cell repertoires in COVID-19. The CDR3 covers 16 residues. Trimming cost V 0 bases and J 4 bases; bases outside gene matches: 5. CDR1 is SGDLS, CDR2 YYNGEE, per germline. Those who participated ranged in age from about 18 to 95 years and resided in about two dozen US areas. The method was immunoSEQ multiplex PCR; TCRdb's version includes in-frame clones alone and lacks a portion of them. The table records 150,000 to 200,000 clones, approximately 80% of them present only once. The chain has TRBV9 and TRBJ2-1; 9 nucleotides align to TRBD2. The origin of this receptor is a woman aged 45 to 65 who had recovered from COVID-19. Sequencing was done on a sample of PBMCs or T cells enriched from blood (not recorded which). The CDR3 nucleotides are TGTGCCAGCAGCGTAGCTGCGGGAGGGCCATACAATGAGCAGTTCTTC. Protein product: CASSVAAGGPYNEQFF.